This T cell receptor (beta chain) was identified in a study of T-cell reconstitution after alpha-beta-depleted transplantation in children. The authors prepared the TCRbeta library with unique molecular identifiers. MiXCR was run by TCRdb on the PCR reads, yielding one entry per CDR3 protein. The data show 200,000 to 300,000 distinct CDR3 sequences, more than 10% seen once. The germline V gene has CDR1 GTSNPN and CDR2 SVGIG (reference sequence). This CDR3 spans 15 amino acids. Trimming took 0 bases from V and 0 from J, leaving 9 bases between them. The V and J genes are TRBV30 and TRBJ2-1; a possible D gene is TRBD2 (6 bases). The clonotype was recovered from a human donor who donated a stem cell graft to a child with acute lymphoblastic leukemia. Sequencing used PBMCs from the stem cell graft donor, obtained from the stem cell graft. Written as DNA, the CDR3 is TGTGCCTGGAGTGTTCCCGGGAGCTCCTACAATGAGCAGTTCTTC. This gives the protein CAWSVPGSSYNEQFF.